A selection of T cell receptor beta chains follows, all from one sample in a study of immune heterogeneity within non-small cell lung tumors. A single record per CDR3 protein comes from TCRdb applying MiXCR to the multiplex PCR reads. The data show thousands of distinct CDR3 sequences, with about a fifth seen just once and around 15% held by the top ten. Material for sequencing was lung tumor tissue. The receptors stem from a man aged 60 to 69 with non-small cell lung cancer. The CDR3 runs from the conserved cysteine through the conserved F or W. D genes are given only for firm matches. Part of the rows lack a size; the others show once, few, many or a class for expanded clones.

d_gene | j_gene | abundance | v_gene | CDR3aa | CDR3nt
NA | TRBJ2-2 | medium-sized | TRBV19 | CASSPGGKNTGELFF | TGTGCCAGTAGTCCTGGGGGGAAGAACACCGGGGAGCTGTTTTTT
NA | TRBJ2-3 | medium-sized | TRBV20-1 | CSAPTRLANTDTQYF | TGCAGTGCCCCAACGCGGCTAGCGAACACAGATACGCAGTATTTT
TRBD1 | TRBJ2-2 | many | TRBV4-2 | CASSQGGTVTGELFF | TGTGCCAGCAGCCAAGGGGGGACAGTCACCGGGGAGCTGTTTTTT
TRBD1 | TRBJ1-6 | NA | TRBV6-1 | CASSEDKGQGYSPIHF | TGTGCCAGCAGTGAAGACAAAGGACAGGGGTATTCACCCATCCACTTT
NA | TRBJ2-3 | NA | TRBV11-2 | CASSLRQGLPAGDTQYF | TGTGCCAGCAGCCTCCGACAGGGATTACCCGCGGGGGATACGCAGTATTTT
NA | TRBJ2-7 | medium-sized | TRBV5-1 | CASSLDLSYEQYF | TGCGCCAGCAGCTTGGACTTGTCCTACGAGCAGTACTTC
TRBD2 | TRBJ2-1 | medium-sized | TRBV15 | CATSSTSSGRVGNEQFF | TGTGCCACCAGCAGCACAAGTAGCGGGAGGGTGGGTAATGAGCAGTTCTTC
TRBD2 | TRBJ2-1 | NA | TRBV19 | CASSIPGLVYNERFF | TGTGCCAGTAGTATACCCGGACTAGTATACAATGAGCGGTTCTTC
TRBD2 | TRBJ2-7 | NA | TRBV3-1 | CASSLGGGGEEQYF | TGTGCAAGCAGCCTCGGTGGCGGGGGTGAAGAGCAGTACTTC
TRBD1 | TRBJ2-7 | medium-sized | TRBV14 | CASSQAGQGLYEQYF | TGTGCCAGCAGCCAAGCCGGACAGGGCCTCTACGAGCAGTACTTC
TRBD2 | TRBJ2-1 | medium-sized | TRBV6-1 | CASSGLALAGVGEQFF | TGTGCCAGCAGTGGCTTGGCACTAGCGGGAGTGGGTGAGCAGTTCTTC
TRBD2 | TRBJ2-1 | medium-sized | TRBV28 | CATSAGGYNEQFF | TGTGCCACCTCCGCGGGAGGCTACAATGAGCAGTTCTTC
TRBD2 | TRBJ2-7 | medium-sized | TRBV18 | CASSPPSGSYEQYF | TGTGCCAGCTCACCTCCCAGCGGGAGCTACGAGCAGTACTTC
NA | TRBJ2-3 | medium-sized | TRBV6-1 | CASSERGPDTQYF | TGTGCCAGCAGTGAACGAGGCCCAGATACGCAGTATTTT
NA | TRBJ1-4 | NA | TRBV7-9 | CASGLRTGASEKLFF | TGTGCCAGCGGCTTAAGGACGGGTGCGAGCGAAAAACTGTTTTTT
NA | TRBJ1-3 | medium-sized | TRBV11-2 | CASSLAVSGNTIYF | TGTGCCAGCAGCTTAGCCGTCTCTGGAAACACCATATATTTT
TRBD2 | TRBJ2-1 | few | TRBV20-1 | CSAPSGTYSEQFF | TGCAGTGCTCCTAGCGGAACCTACAGTGAGCAGTTCTTC
NA | TRBJ2-7 | many | TRBV9 | CASTPGPRGDEQYF | TGTGCCAGTACCCCCGGGCCCAGGGGCGACGAGCAGTACTTC
NA | TRBJ2-1 | medium-sized | TRBV19 | CASSLAGRNEQFF | TGTGCCAGTAGTCTAGCAGGGAGGAATGAGCAGTTCTTC
TRBD1 | TRBJ2-5 | many | TRBV7-9 | CASSKQGQETQYF | TGTGCCAGCAGTAAACAGGGGCAAGAGACCCAGTACTTC
NA | TRBJ1-6 | medium-sized | TRBV27 | CASSFDSRSYNSPLHF | TGTGCCAGCAGTTTTGATAGCCGCTCCTATAATTCACCCCTCCACTTT
TRBD1 | TRBJ2-7 | medium-sized | TRBV30 | CAWSLDRRRNF | TGTGCCTGGAGCTTGGACAGGCGCCGGAACTTC
TRBD2 | TRBJ2-1 | medium-sized | TRBV20-1 | CSARTLAGAYNEQFF | TGCAGTGCTAGGACCCTAGCGGGAGCCTACAATGAGCAGTTCTTC
NA | TRBJ2-6 | NA | TRBV9 | CASAPSGAKVLTF | TGTGCCTCAGCACCCTCTGGGGCCAAAGTCCTGACTTTC
NA | TRBJ2-4 | many | TRBV7-9 | CASTRGGAKNIQYF | TGTGCCAGCACTAGGGGGGGAGCCAAAAACATTCAGTACTTC
TRBD1 | TRBJ1-2 | medium-sized | TRBV5-1 | CASSFTDRGGYTF | TGCGCCAGCAGCTTTACCGACAGGGGCGGCTACACCTTC
TRBD1 | TRBJ2-7 | many | TRBV7-2 | CASSLIGQGSYEQYF | TGTGCCAGCAGCTTAATAGGACAGGGATCCTACGAGCAGTACTTC